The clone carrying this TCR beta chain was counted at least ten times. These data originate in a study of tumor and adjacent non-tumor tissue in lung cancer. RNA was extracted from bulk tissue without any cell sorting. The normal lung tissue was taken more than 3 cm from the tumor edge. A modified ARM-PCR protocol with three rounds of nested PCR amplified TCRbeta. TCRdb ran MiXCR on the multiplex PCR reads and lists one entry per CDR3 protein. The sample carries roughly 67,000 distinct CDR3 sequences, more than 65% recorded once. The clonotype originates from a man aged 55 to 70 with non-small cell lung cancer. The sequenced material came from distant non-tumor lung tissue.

The CDR3 DNA is TGTGCTAGTCGGCCAGGGTCGGGGAACACTGAAGCTTTCTTT. Its translation: CASRPGSGNTEAFF. The rearrangement uses TRBV12-5 and TRBJ1-1, with D perhaps matching TRBD1 (5 bases). The V gene lost 8 bases and the J gene lost 1 base, with 14 bases spanning the gap. This CDR3 comprises 14 residues. Germline V gene data show CDR1 as LGHNT and CDR2 as FRNRAP.